These T cell receptor beta chains were read from a single sample in a study of blood T cell repertoires in COVID-19. Assay: immunoSEQ multiplex PCR; the TCRdb copy retains only in-frame clones and omits some. This table has 110,000 or so clones, approximately 85% appearing once. What was sequenced was peripheral blood. These receptors were collected from a middle-aged man with acute or convalescent COVID-19. Both conserved end residues are part of each CDR3. The order of the fields is clone size, D gene, V gene, J gene, CDR3 protein, CDR3 DNA. The D gene is left open where the match is weak. Only part of the rows carry a size: once, few, many, or a class if the clone is expanded.

>.|TRBD2|TRBV2|TRBJ2-5
CASSELAGVPTQETQYF
TGTGCCAGCAGTGAACTAGCGGGGGTCCCTACCCAAGAGACCCAGTACTTC
>.|.|TRBV9|TRBJ2-1
CASSVEQGFYNEQFF
TGTGCCAGCAGCGTAGAACAGGGCTTTTACAATGAGCAGTTCTTC
>.|TRBD2|TRBV29-1|TRBJ2-3
CSVTSGGSTDTQYF
TGCAGCGTCACTAGCGGGGGAAGCACAGATACGCAGTATTTT
>.|TRBD1|TRBV5-1|TRBJ2-7
CASSYTAQGLGKGEQYF
TGCGCCAGCAGCTATACGGCACAGGGGTTGGGGAAGGGTGAGCAGTACTTC
>once|TRBD1|TRBV25-1|TRBJ2-1
CASILPRDRTGAYNEQFF
TGTGCCAGCATTCTACCCCGGGATCGGACAGGGGCTTACAATGAGCAGTTCTTC
>.|TRBD2|TRBV29-1|TRBJ2-5
CSVADLAGFPKTQYF
TGCAGCGTTGCAGACCTAGCGGGGTTCCCCAAGACCCAGTACTTC
>once|.|TRBV19|TRBJ1-3
CASSISRSGNTIYF
TGTGCCAGTAGTATAAGCCGCTCTGGAAACACCATATATTTT
>.|.|TRBV7-9|TRBJ1-1
CASNLIYTEAFF
TGTGCCAGCAACTTAATCTACACTGAAGCTTTCTTT
>.|TRBD1|TRBV9|TRBJ2-4
CASADTTGTGGDDIQYF
TGTGCCAGCGCCGATACAACCGGGACAGGGGGCGATGACATTCAGTACTTC
>.|TRBD2|TRBV5-1|TRBJ2-3
CASSSERGATDTQYF
TGCGCCAGCAGCTCAGAGCGGGGGGCCACAGATACGCAGTATTTT
>.|TRBD1|TRBV19|TRBJ1-2
CASRRGQESYGYTF
TGTGCCAGTAGACGGGGACAGGAAAGCTATGGCTACACCTTC
>.|.|TRBV6-1|TRBJ1-2
CASSEMQRNYGYTF
TGTGCCAGCAGTGAAATGCAGCGAAACTATGGCTACACCTTC
>.|TRBD2|TRBV6-1|TRBJ2-5
CASSEDTSGQETQYF
TGTGCCAGCAGTGAAGATACTAGCGGACAAGAGACCCAGTACTTC
>.|TRBD1|TRBV7-9|TRBJ2-7
CASRPGQGKYEQYF
TGTGCCAGCAGACCTGGACAGGGGAAATACGAGCAGTACTTC
>.|.|TRBV18|TRBJ2-5
CASSPNQGRQETQYF
TGTGCCAGCTCACCAAACCAGGGGCGTCAAGAGACCCAGTACTTC
>.|TRBD2|TRBV24-1|TRBJ2-1
CATSPNPGLAGGSSYNEQFF
TGTGCCACCAGTCCAAATCCGGGACTAGCGGGGGGAAGCTCCTACAATGAGCAGTTCTTC
>.|.|TRBV12-2|TRBJ2-1
CASRLGTSGGLDEQFF
TGTGCAAGTCGCCTCGGGACTAGCGGGGGGTTGGATGAGCAGTTCTTC
>.|TRBD1|TRBV5-1|TRBJ2-7
CASSTGQGGSYEQYF
TGCGCCAGCAGCACGGGACAGGGGGGGTCCTACGAGCAGTACTTC
>.|.|TRBV6-6|TRBJ1-3
CASSFRDSSSGNTIYF
TGTGCCAGCAGTTTCCGGGACTCAAGCTCTGGAAACACCATATATTTT
>.|TRBD1|TRBV6-2/TRBV6-3|TRBJ2-5
CASSRTGGGETQYF
TGTGCCAGCAGTCGGACAGGCGGTGGGGAGACCCAGTACTTC
>.|TRBD2|TRBV6-5|TRBJ2-4
CASSSLTSEAKNIQYF
TGTGCCAGCAGTTCCCTGACTAGCGAAGCCAAAAACATTCAGTACTTC
>.|TRBD1|TRBV30|TRBJ1-2
CAWIGTGGNYGYTF
TGTGCCTGGATTGGGACAGGTGGGAATTATGGCTACACCTTC
>.|TRBD2|TRBV7-6|TRBJ2-1
CASSRQRGPYNEQFF
TGTGCCAGCAGCCGCCAGCGGGGACCTTACAATGAGCAGTTCTTC
>.|.|TRBV30|TRBJ1-2
CAGTRGPRYGYTF
TGTGCCGGGACCAGGGGACCCCGCTATGGCTACACCTTC
>.|.|TRBV10-2|TRBJ1-2
CASSESDSLSYTF
TGCGCCAGCAGTGAGTCGGACAGTTTAAGCTACACCTTC
>.|TRBD1|TRBV29-1|TRBJ1-1
CSVGAGGIAFF
TGCAGCGTTGGGGCAGGGGGAATAGCTTTCTTT